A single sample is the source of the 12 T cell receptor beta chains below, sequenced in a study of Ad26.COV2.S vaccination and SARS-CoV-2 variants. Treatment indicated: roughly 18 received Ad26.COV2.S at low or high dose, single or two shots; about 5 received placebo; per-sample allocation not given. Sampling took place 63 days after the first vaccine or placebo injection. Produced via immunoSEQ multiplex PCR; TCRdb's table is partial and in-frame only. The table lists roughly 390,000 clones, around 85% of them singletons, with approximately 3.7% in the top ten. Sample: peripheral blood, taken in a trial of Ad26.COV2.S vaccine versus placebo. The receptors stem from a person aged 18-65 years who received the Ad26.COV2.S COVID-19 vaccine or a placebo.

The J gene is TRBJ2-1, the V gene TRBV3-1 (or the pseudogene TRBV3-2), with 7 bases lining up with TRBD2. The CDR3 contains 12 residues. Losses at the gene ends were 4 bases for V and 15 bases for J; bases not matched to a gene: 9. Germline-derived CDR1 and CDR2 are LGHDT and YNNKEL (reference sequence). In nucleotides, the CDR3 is TGTGCCAGCAGCCTCGGGCGGGGAGGGGTGTTCTTC. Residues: CASSLGRGGVFF.

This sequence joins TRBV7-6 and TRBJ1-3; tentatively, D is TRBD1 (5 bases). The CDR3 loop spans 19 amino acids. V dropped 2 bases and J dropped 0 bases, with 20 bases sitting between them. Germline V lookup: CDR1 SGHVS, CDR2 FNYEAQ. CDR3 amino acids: CASSLRPPTGDDSGNTIYF. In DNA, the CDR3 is TGTGCCAGCAGCTTACGGCCCCCTACCGGGGACGACTCTGGAAACACCATATATTTT.

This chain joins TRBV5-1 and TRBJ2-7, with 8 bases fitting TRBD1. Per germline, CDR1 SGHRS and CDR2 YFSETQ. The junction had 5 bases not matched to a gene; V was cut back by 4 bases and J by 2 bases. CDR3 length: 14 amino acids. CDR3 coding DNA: TGCGCCAGCAGCCAGGACAGGGATACCTACGAGCAGTACTTC. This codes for CASSQDRDTYEQYF.

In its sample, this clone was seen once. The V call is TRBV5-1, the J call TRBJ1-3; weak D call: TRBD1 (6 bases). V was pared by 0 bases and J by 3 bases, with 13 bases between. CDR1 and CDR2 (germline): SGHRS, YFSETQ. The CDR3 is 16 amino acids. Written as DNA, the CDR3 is TGCGCCAGCAGCTTGGCAGGGGCGAACTTTGGAAACACCATATATTTT. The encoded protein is CASSLAGANFGNTIYF.

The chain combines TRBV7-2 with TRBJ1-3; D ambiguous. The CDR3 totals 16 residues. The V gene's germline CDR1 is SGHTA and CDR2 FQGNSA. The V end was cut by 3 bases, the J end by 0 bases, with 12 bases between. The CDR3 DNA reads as TGTGCCAGCAGCTTGCTGACTGGCTTCTCTGGAAACACCATATATTTT. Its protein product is CASSLLTGFSGNTIYF.

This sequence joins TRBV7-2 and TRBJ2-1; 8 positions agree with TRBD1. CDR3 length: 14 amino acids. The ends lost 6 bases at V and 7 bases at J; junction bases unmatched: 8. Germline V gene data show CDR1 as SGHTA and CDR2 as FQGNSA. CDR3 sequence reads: CASRPRTGNNEQFF. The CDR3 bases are TGTGCCAGCAGACCACGGACAGGGAATAATGAGCAGTTCTTC.

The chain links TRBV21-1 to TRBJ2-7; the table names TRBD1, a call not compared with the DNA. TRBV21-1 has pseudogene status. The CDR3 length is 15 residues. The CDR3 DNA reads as TGTGCCAGCAGCAAAGCCTCAGGGGGTCGTTACGAGCAGTACTTC. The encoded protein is CASSKASGGRYEQYF.

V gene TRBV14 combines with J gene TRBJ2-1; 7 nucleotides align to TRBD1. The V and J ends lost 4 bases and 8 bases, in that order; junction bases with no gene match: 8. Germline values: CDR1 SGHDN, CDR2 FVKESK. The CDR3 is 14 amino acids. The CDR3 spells CASSRGQPGDEQFF. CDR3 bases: TGTGCCAGCAGCCGGGGACAGCCTGGGGATGAGCAGTTCTTC. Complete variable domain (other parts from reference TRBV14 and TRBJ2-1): EAGVTQFPSHSVIEKGQTVTLRCDPISGHDNLYWYRRVMGKEIKFLLHFVKESKQDESGMPNNRFLAERTGGTYSTLKVQPAELEDSGVYFCASSRGQPGDEQFFGPGTRLTVL.

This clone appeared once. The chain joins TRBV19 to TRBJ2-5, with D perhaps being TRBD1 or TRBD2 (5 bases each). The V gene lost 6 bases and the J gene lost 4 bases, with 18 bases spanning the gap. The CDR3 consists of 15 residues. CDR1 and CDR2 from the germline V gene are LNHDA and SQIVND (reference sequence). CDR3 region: CASSPGGGRGETQYF. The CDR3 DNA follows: TGTGCCAGTAGCCCCGGTGGGGGACGGGGAGAGACCCAGTACTTC.

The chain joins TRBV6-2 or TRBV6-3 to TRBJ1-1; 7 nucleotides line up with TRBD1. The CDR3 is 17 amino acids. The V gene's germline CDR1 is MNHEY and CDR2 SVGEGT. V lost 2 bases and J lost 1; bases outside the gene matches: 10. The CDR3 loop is CASSYGGTVIGNTEAFF. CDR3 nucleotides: TGTGCCAGCAGTTACGGAGGGACAGTTATTGGGAACACTGAAGCTTTCTTT.

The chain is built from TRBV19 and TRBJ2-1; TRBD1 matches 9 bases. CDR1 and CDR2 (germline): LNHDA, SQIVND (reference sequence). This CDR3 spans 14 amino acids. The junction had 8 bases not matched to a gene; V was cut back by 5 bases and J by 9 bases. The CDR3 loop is CASSGTGQLGEQFF. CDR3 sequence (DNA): TGTGCCAGTAGTGGGACAGGGCAATTGGGTGAGCAGTTCTTC.

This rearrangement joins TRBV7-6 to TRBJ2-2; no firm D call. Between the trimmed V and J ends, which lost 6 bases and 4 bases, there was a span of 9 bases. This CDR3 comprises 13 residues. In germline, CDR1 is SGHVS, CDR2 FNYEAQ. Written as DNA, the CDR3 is TGTGCCAGCAGTTTTAGAGGCACCGGGGAGCTGTTTTTT. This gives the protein CASSFRGTGELFF.